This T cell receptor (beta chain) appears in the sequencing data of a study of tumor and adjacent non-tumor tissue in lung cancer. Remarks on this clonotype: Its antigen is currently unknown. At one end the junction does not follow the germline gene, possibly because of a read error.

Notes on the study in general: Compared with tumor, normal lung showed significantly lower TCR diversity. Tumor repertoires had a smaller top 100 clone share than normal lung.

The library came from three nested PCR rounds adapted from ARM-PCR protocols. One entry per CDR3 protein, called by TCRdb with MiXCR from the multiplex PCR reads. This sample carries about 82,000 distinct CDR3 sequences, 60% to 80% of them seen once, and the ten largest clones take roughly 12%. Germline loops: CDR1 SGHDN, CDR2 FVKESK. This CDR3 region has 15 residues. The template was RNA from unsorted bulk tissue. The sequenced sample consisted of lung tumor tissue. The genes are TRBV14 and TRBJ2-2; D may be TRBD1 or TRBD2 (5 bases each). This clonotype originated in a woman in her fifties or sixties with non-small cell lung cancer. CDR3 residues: CASIQGHHRTGKLFF. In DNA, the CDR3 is TGTGCCAGCATCCAAGGACACCATCGGACCGGGAAGCTGTTTTTT.